The 26 T cell receptor beta chains listed next were all sequenced from one sample in a study of OX40 agonist ivuxolimab in advanced cancers. Assay: immunoSEQ multiplex PCR; the TCRdb copy retains only in-frame clones and omits some. This repertoire shows about 91,000 clones, approximately 80% found once; its top ten account for about 1.1%. Sequenced here: CD4+ or CD8+ T cells sorted from blood, sampled in a trial of the OX40 agonist ivuxolimab. These receptors were collected from an adult with an advanced solid tumor such as melanoma, head and neck, liver or kidney cancer.

This clone has just one count. The CDR3, as DNA: TGTGCCAGCTGGGGACGCATCCAAGAAACCTATGGCTACACCTTC. Translated, it gives CASWGRIQETYGYTF. The chain joins TRBV11-2 to TRBJ1-2; a weak D match, TRBD1 (5 bases). Germline CDR1 is SGHAT and CDR2 is FQNNGV. The CDR3 has 15 amino acids. Trimming cost V 8 bases and J 4 bases, with 20 bases left between them.

The chain is built from TRBV9 and TRBJ2-5; 7 bases map to TRBD2. J lost 2 bases, V lost 6 bases, and 13 bases had no gene match. This CDR3 comprises 16 residues. Germline V gives CDR1 SGDLS, CDR2 YYNGEE. The CDR3 DNA follows: TGTGCCAGCACCAACGGGGCTAGCGGCCGACAAGAGACCCAGTACTTC. It yields the protein CASTNGASGRQETQYF.

This rearrangement joins TRBV23-1 to TRBJ1-3; D is uncertain. TRBV23-1 carries the ORF label, with uncertain function. Trimming stripped 3 bases from V and 2 bases from J, with 17 bases between. The CDR3 is 17 residues long. CDR3 in amino acids: CASSHPPLPGAGNTIYF. The CDR3 bases are TGCGCCAGCAGTCATCCCCCTCTCCCAGGAGCTGGAAACACCATATATTTT.

The chain joins TRBV10-2 to TRBJ1-3, with 7 bases identical to TRBD1. The junction had 1 base not matched to a gene; V was cut back by 5 bases and J by 3 bases. CDR1 and CDR2 (germline): WSHSY, SAAADI. The CDR3 is 13 residues long. This CDR3 reads CASSTGVGNTIYF. The CDR3 DNA reads as TGCGCCAGCAGTACAGGGGTTGGAAACACCATATATTTT.

The chain combines TRBV7-2 with TRBJ2-3; 13 positions match TRBD2. There are 19 residues in the CDR3. Trimming at V came to 5 bases and at J to 5 bases, leaving 16 bases not matched to a gene. Germline V gives CDR1 SGHTA, CDR2 FQGNSA. The CDR3 region is CASSPLSLTSGGAVDTQYF. The CDR3 DNA is TGTGCCAGCAGCCCACTCTCCTTAACTAGCGGGGGGGCCGTAGATACGCAGTATTTT.

The chain employs TRBV6-5 and TRBJ1-1; weak D call: TRBD1 (5 bases). The CDR3 loop spans 11 amino acids. In germline, CDR1 is MNHEY, CDR2 SVGAGI. V was clipped by 5 bases and J by 8 bases, with 9 bases between them. The CDR3 sequence: CASSAGREAFF. DNA of the CDR3: TGTGCCAGCAGTGCAGGGAGGGAAGCTTTCTTT.

V and J are TRBV15 and TRBJ1-4; D possibly corresponds to TRBD1 (6 bases). From germline, CDR1 is LNHNV and CDR2 YYDKDF (reference sequence). CDR3 length equals 14 residues. V lost 0 bases, J lost 8 bases, and 10 bases lay in between. CDR3 DNA: TGTGCCACCAGCAGAGATCAGGGGAGCGAAAAACTGTTTTTT. Translating gives CATSRDQGSEKLFF. The entire variable domain, with the rest obtained from reference TRBV15 and TRBJ1-4, is as follows: DAMVIQNPRYQVTQFGKPVTLSCSQTLNHNVMYWYQQKSSQAPKLLFHYYDKDFNNEADTPDNFQSRRPNTSFCFLDIRSPGLGDTAMYLCATSRDQGSEKLFFGSGTQLSVL.

This clone has just one count. This chain joins TRBV7-3 and TRBJ2-1; a weak D match, TRBD2 (6 bases). Trimming took off 1 base at V and 5 bases at J, with 9 bases between the two ends. CDR3 length: 14 residues. The germline CDR1 and CDR2 sequences are SGHTA and FQGTGA. This CDR3 reads CASSLRGLDNEQFF. The CDR3 bases are TGTGCCAGCAGCTTAAGGGGACTTGACAATGAGCAGTTCTTC.

J is TRBJ2-7 and V is TRBV10-3; 9 bases line up with TRBD1. Per the germline V gene, CDR1 is ENHRY and CDR2 is SYGVKD. V lost 10 bases to trimming and J lost 2 bases; unmatched junction nucleotides: 6. The CDR3 is 13 amino acids. The CDR3 loop is CATGTGRAYEQYV. The CDR3 coding sequence is TGTGCCACCGGGACAGGGCGAGCCTACGAGCAGTACGTC.

The chain combines TRBV10-3 with TRBJ1-1; possibly TRBD1 for D (6 bases). V was shortened by 1 base and J by 5 bases, with 14 bases between the two germline ends. Germline assignment: CDR1 ENHRY and CDR2 SYGVKD. The CDR3 totals 15 residues. This chain's CDR3 is CAISEFPGAGTEAFF. CDR3 DNA: TGTGCCATCAGTGAGTTTCCGGGGGCCGGGACTGAAGCTTTCTTT.

The gene calls are TRBV18 and TRBJ1-1; D not certain. The CDR3 is 13 amino acids. CDR1 is KGHSH, CDR2 LQKENI, per germline. The V gene lost 2 bases and the J gene lost 3 bases, with 7 bases spanning the gap. The CDR3, as DNA: TGTGCCAGCTCACCAGGGAGGGACACTGAAGCTTTCTTT. Its translation is CASSPGRDTEAFF. The variable domain in full, with the rest retrieved from reference TRBV18 and TRBJ1-1, is NAGVMQNPRHLVRRRGQEARLRCSPMKGHSHVYWYRQLPEEGLKFMVYLQKENIIDESGMPKERFSAEFPKEGPSILRIQQVVRGDSAAYFCASSPGRDTEAFFGQGTRLTVV.

This chain connects TRBV28 to TRBJ1-2; D may be TRBD1 (5 bases). V lost 5 bases and J lost 5, with 12 bases in between. This CDR3 comprises 13 residues. Germline V gene lookup returns CDR1 MDHEN and CDR2 SYDVKM. The CDR3 DNA reads as TGTGCCAGCAGTCCCGGGACGCCTTATGGCTACACCTTC. Protein: CASSPGTPYGYTF.

V usage is TRBV28 and J usage is TRBJ1-5; D is unresolved. Germline assignment: CDR1 MDHEN and CDR2 SYDVKM. The germline V and J ends were trimmed by 1 base and 2 bases, with 21 bases remaining between them. The CDR3 loop spans 19 amino acids. The CDR3 DNA reads TGTGCCAGCAGTTTATTGGCTTTTCAAGCTCGGACCGGCAATCAGCCCCAGCATTTT. The encoded protein is CASSLLAFQARTGNQPQHF.

This chain joins TRBV18 and TRBJ1-4, with D tentatively TRBD1 (5 bases). CDR1 is KGHSH, CDR2 LQKENI, per germline. Between the trimmed V and J ends, which lost 2 bases and 0 bases, there was a span of 10 bases. The CDR3 has 16 residues. The CDR3 DNA follows: TGTGCCAGCTCACCAAACAGGTTGTCAACTAATGAAAAACTGTTTTTT. Its protein is CASSPNRLSTNEKLFF.

The chain links TRBV4-2 to TRBJ2-3, with 7 bases fitting TRBD2. The CDR3 contains 16 residues. Germline CDR1 reads LGHNA; CDR2 reads YNFKEQ. The J segment lost 0 bases and the V segment lost 1 base, leaving 4 bases of the junction unmatched. This chain's CDR3 is CASSQVERGSTDTQYF. The DNA for the CDR3 is TGTGCCAGCAGCCAAGTCGAGCGGGGCAGCACAGATACGCAGTATTTT.

This chain connects TRBV30 to TRBJ1-4; D might be TRBD1 (5 bases). The ends were cut back, 1 base at V and 7 bases at J, with 10 bases in the middle. Looked up from germline, CDR1 is GTSNPN and CDR2 is SVGIG (reference sequence). There are 13 residues in the CDR3. CDR3 sequence: CAWSGQGGEKLFF. CDR3 in DNA: TGTGCCTGGAGTGGGCAGGGTGGTGAAAAACTGTTTTTT.

The chain combines TRBV30 with TRBJ1-3; TRBD1 might be the D (5 bases). Germline V CDR1 and CDR2: GTSNPN, SVGIG (reference sequence). The CDR3 runs 11 residues. V was clipped by 3 bases and J by 9 bases, with 9 bases between them. The CDR3 loop is CAWSQGSTIYF. The CDR3 nucleotides are TGTGCCTGGAGCCAGGGCAGCACCATATATTTT.

The rearrangement uses TRBV12-1 and TRBJ2-7; the table assigns TRBD2, which was not confirmed against the DNA. TRBV12-1 is flagged as a pseudogene. This CDR3 comprises 12 residues. Written as DNA, the CDR3 is TGTGCCAGCAGCTCAATCCACTACGAGCAGTACGTC. Translating gives CASSSIHYEQYV.

The genes are TRBV19 and TRBJ2-1; D might be TRBD1 or TRBD2, each matching 6 bases. In germline, CDR1 is LNHDA, CDR2 SQIVND (reference sequence). The CDR3 runs to 17 residues. Trimming took 5 bases from V and 10 from J, leaving 27 bases between them. CDR3 sequence (DNA): TGTGCCAGTAGTTCCTGGGGGGTTGGGGGCGATACAATGGAGCAGTTCTTC. This encodes CASSSWGVGGDTMEQFF.

This clone has only one observation. This chain connects TRBV27 to TRBJ2-1, with TRBD1 as a possible D gene (5 bases). CDR3 length: 17 amino acids. Germline V gene data show CDR1 as MNHEY and CDR2 as SMNVEV (reference sequence). Trimming removed 5 bases at V and 3 bases at J, with 20 bases between. The CDR3 DNA follows: TGTGCCAGCAGTGTGTCCCAGGGCGCCAACTTCTACAATGAGCAGTTCTTC. This codes for CASSVSQGANFYNEQFF.

This chain joins TRBV29-1 and TRBJ2-5; 8 bases are a match to TRBD1. Germline loops: CDR1 SQVTM, CDR2 ANQGSEA. Trimming removed 5 bases from V and 5 bases from J; junction bases left unmatched: 4. The CDR3 is 12 residues long. In nucleotides, the CDR3 is TGCAGCGTTTACAGGGGGGCCGAGACCCAGTACTTC. Residues: CSVYRGAETQYF.

The chain combines TRBV5-4 with TRBJ1-2; maybe TRBD1 (5 bases). The CDR3 contains 12 residues. Germline lookup yields CDR1 SGHNT and CDR2 YYREEE (reference sequence). V was pared by 5 bases and J by 5 bases, with 10 bases between. The DNA of the CDR3 is TGTGCCAGCAGTCTGGACAAGTATGGCTACACCTTC. Translated, it gives CASSLDKYGYTF.

V usage is TRBV5-5 and J usage is TRBJ1-4; D may be TRBD1 (5 bases). The germline V gene encodes CDR1 SGHKS and CDR2 YYEKEE (reference sequence). Trimming stripped 3 bases from V and 12 bases from J, with 12 bases between. The CDR3 spans 12 residues. Written as DNA, the CDR3 is TGTGCCAGCAGCTGGGGACGGACTGAACTGTTTTTT. As protein: CASSWGRTELFF.

The chain uses TRBV28 and TRBJ1-2; possible D gene TRBD1, 6 bases. The length of the CDR3 is 14 residues. Germline CDR1 is MDHEN and CDR2 is SYDVKM. V was cut by 6 bases and J by 6 bases, with 17 bases left in between. The CDR3 is CASSPRDKPHGYTF. The CDR3 bases are TGTGCCAGCAGCCCCCGGGACAAACCTCATGGCTACACCTTC.

The chain joins TRBV10-1 to TRBJ1-1; TRBD1 agrees at 8 bases. The germline V gene encodes CDR1 WNHNN and CDR2 SYGVQD (reference sequence). The CDR3 consists of 13 residues. The ends lost 3 bases at V and 8 bases at J; junction bases unmatched: 5. The CDR3 loop is CASSDHGDREAFF. The CDR3 DNA follows: TGCGCCAGCAGTGACCACGGGGACAGGGAAGCTTTCTTT.

The genes are TRBV2 and TRBJ1-5; D perhaps matches TRBD1 (6 bases). This CDR3 has 14 amino acids. Trimming removed 7 bases from V and 6 bases from J, with 16 bases in between. Germline assignment: CDR1 SNHLY and CDR2 FYNNEI. The CDR3 DNA follows: TGTGCCAGCACTGGACAGCTCTCAGGTCAGCCCCAGCATTTT. This gives the protein CASTGQLSGQPQHF.